Listed below are T cell receptor beta chains from one sample, sequenced in a study of identical twins' blood T cells. TCRdb fed the 5' RACE reads into MiXCR, producing one record per CDR3 protein. Of hundreds of thousands of distinct CDR3 sequences in the sample, 28% were seen once. Sequencing used PBMCs. These receptors were collected from a woman aged 18 to 55 in good health. Each CDR3 is given with its conserved first and last residue. D genes are given only for firm matches. Only part of the rows carry a size: once, few, many, or a class if the clone is expanded.

D | size | J | V | DNA | CDR3
TRBD1 | NA | TRBJ1-1 | TRBV7-9 | TGTGCCAGCAGCTTAGTGGACAGGGCCCCTGAAGCTTTCTTT | CASSLVDRAPEAFF
TRBD1 | few | TRBJ1-3 | TRBV5-4 | TGTGCCAGCAGCTTGACAACAGGGGCCGGAAACACCATATATTTT | CASSLTTGAGNTIYF
TRBD1 | NA | TRBJ2-7 | TRBV20-1 | TGCAGTGCTACCCGGGGACAGGGATCGTACGAGCAGTACTTC | CSATRGQGSYEQYF
NA | NA | TRBJ1-2 | TRBV9 | TGTACCAGCAGCGTAAACGACTATGGCTACACCTTC | CTSSVNDYGYTF
NA | NA | TRBJ1-1 | TRBV7-9 | TGTGCCAGCAGCTTCGGAGGGGCCCTCCTGGAGAACACTGAAGCTTTCTTT | CASSFGGALLENTEAFF
NA | NA | TRBJ1-1 | TRBV20-1 | TGCAGTGCTGGCGCGATTAGATTTAACACTGAAGCTTTCTTT | CSAGAIRFNTEAFF
TRBD2 | few | TRBJ2-7 | TRBV5-1 | TGCGCCAGCAGCTTGGTTCGGGGGGACGAGCAGTACTTC | CASSLVRGDEQYF
TRBD2 | few | TRBJ2-3 | TRBV20-1 | TGCAGTGCTAGAGTGCGGGGGGCTGGACCTAGCACAGATACGCAGTATTTT | CSARVRGAGPSTDTQYF
TRBD2 | few | TRBJ2-1 | TRBV20-1 | TGCAGTGCTCTCACCCTCGCTAGCGGGGTCTACAATGAGCAGTTCTTC | CSALTLASGVYNEQFF
TRBD1 | NA | TRBJ1-2 | TRBV7-2 | TGTGTCAGCAGCCCTATGGGACAGGGCGACTATGGCTACACCTTC | CVSSPMGQGDYGYTF
NA | few | TRBJ1-1 | TRBV5-1 | TGCGCCAGCAGCCCTTCCTCAGAAAACACTGAAGCTTTCTTT | CASSPSSENTEAFF
NA | NA | TRBJ2-7 | TRBV11-2 | TGTGCCAGCAGCGCCCACAGTCCTCGCTACGAGCAGTACTTC | CASSAHSPRYEQYF
NA | few | TRBJ1-3 | TRBV20-1 | TGCAGTGCAGAGGACAATCCCGGAAACACCATATATTTT | CSAEDNPGNTIYF
NA | many | TRBJ1-2 | TRBV12-3/TRBV12-4 | TGTGCCAGCAGTTTAAGTCAGGGGTCTAACTATGGCTACACCTTC | CASSLSQGSNYGYTF
TRBD1 | few | TRBJ1-1 | TRBV29-1 | TGCAGCGTCAACGACAGGGGGGTGAACACTGAAGCTTTCTTT | CSVNDRGVNTEAFF
NA | NA | TRBJ1-2 | TRBV6-5 | TGTGCCAGCAGTCCTCGGGACATACAAGGCTACACCTTC | CASSPRDIQGYTF
NA | few | TRBJ1-1 | TRBV28 | TGTGCCAGCAGTAGGTCAGGGGCGGACACTGAAGCTTTCTTT | CASSRSGADTEAFF
NA | few | TRBJ1-4 | TRBV5-1 | TGCGCCAGCAGCCTACAGGGAGCTGGAGGTGAAAAACTGTTTTTT | CASSLQGAGGEKLFF
NA | NA | TRBJ1-5 | TRBV29-1 | TGCATCGTTCTCCCGGGCTACAATCAGCCCCAGCATTTT | CIVLPGYNQPQHF
NA | NA | TRBJ1-2 | TRBV5-1 | TGCGCCAGCAGCTTTGTAAAAGGGGATGTCTACACCTTC | CASSFVKGDVYTF
TRBD1 | few | TRBJ1-4 | TRBV7-9 | TGTGCCAGCAGTCCACAGGGGGCGAATGAAAAACTGTTTTTT | CASSPQGANEKLFF
NA | NA | TRBJ1-1 | TRBV5-1 | TGCGCCAGCAGCTTATATCCGGATTCGAACACTGAAGCTTTCTTT | CASSLYPDSNTEAFF
NA | few | TRBJ2-7 | TRBV14 | TGTGCCAGCAGCCCGCGTGGAAGGAACGAGCAGTACTTC | CASSPRGRNEQYF
TRBD1 | few | TRBJ1-1 | TRBV13 | TGTGCCAGCAGCTTGGGACAGGGGGCGCATTTGAACACTGAAGCTTTCTTT | CASSLGQGAHLNTEAFF
NA | many | TRBJ1-1 | TRBV6-1 | TGTGCCAGCAGTGGGAGACATAAGGCGGGAACTGAAGCTTTCTTT | CASSGRHKAGTEAFF
NA | few | TRBJ1-2 | TRBV20-1 | TGCAGTGCTAGATTGAAGGGCTATAGCTATGGCTACACCTTC | CSARLKGYSYGYTF
TRBD1 | NA | TRBJ1-2 | TRBV5-1 | TGCGCCAGCAGCCTCGGGACAGTTCGTGGCTACACCTTC | CASSLGTVRGYTF
TRBD1 | NA | TRBJ2-1 | TRBV29-1 | TGCAGCGGCAGGGGGCGGGTACTAAATGAGCAGTTCTTC | CSGRGRVLNEQFF
NA | NA | TRBJ1-2 | TRBV27 | TGTGCCAGCAAATCAACGGGCCCTTTCTATGGCTACACCTTC | CASKSTGPFYGYTF
NA | few | TRBJ2-1 | TRBV9 | TGTGCCAGCAGCTCGGGCCTCCAGCAGTTCTTC | CASSSGLQQFF
NA | NA | TRBJ2-7 | TRBV29-1 | TGCAGCGTTGTTACGGGGTTCCACGAGCAGTACTTC | CSVVTGFHEQYF
TRBD2 | NA | TRBJ2-4 | TRBV19 | TGTGCCAGTAGTATGACTAGCAGCGGAAACATTCAGTACTTC | CASSMTSSGNIQYF
NA | few | TRBJ1-2 | TRBV20-1 | TGCAGTGCTAGACCATCCCCTCGGCACTATGGCTACACCTTC | CSARPSPRHYGYTF
NA | NA | TRBJ2-7 | TRBV11-2 | TGTGCCAACAGCTTATACAAGGGTTTTGGGTACGAGCAGTACTTC | CANSLYKGFGYEQYF
TRBD1 | NA | TRBJ2-3 | TRBV20-1 | TGCAGTGCTAGCGGACAGGTTGGGACAGATACGCAGTATTTT | CSASGQVGTDTQYF
NA | NA | TRBJ2-1 | TRBV6-1 | TGTGCCAGCAGTGAAGGGCGCAGCCGAGACAATGAGCAGTTCTTC | CASSEGRSRDNEQFF
TRBD2 | many | TRBJ2-1 | TRBV12-3/TRBV12-4 | TGTGCCAGCAGCCCCCAGGGGGGACTAGCGTACAATGAGCAGTTCTTC | CASSPQGGLAYNEQFF
NA | few | TRBJ2-1 | TRBV20-1 | TGCAGTGCTAGACTCTTAACGAGCTCCTACAATGAGCAGTTCTTC | CSARLLTSSYNEQFF
NA | few | TRBJ2-1 | TRBV7-9 | TGTGCCAGCAGCGCGCTAGGGGCGGGGGAGCAGTTCTTC | CASSALGAGEQFF
NA | NA | TRBJ1-2 | TRBV5-4 | TGTGCCAGCAGCTTGGCACAGGGCAGTAACTATGGCTACACCTTC | CASSLAQGSNYGYTF
NA | few | TRBJ2-5 | TRBV29-1 | TGCAGCGTTGAATTGGACTCCGAGTCGGCAGAGACCCAGTACTTC | CSVELDSESAETQYF
NA | NA | TRBJ2-3 | TRBV7-2 | TGTGCCAGCAGCTTCCGGGAGCAGCCCCAGTATTTT | CASSFREQPQYF
TRBD1 | NA | TRBJ1-3 | TRBV18 | TGTGCCAGCTCACCATCAGCCGGGACAGACTCTGGAAACACCATATATTTT | CASSPSAGTDSGNTIYF
NA | few | TRBJ2-7 | TRBV4-3 | TGCGCCAGCAGCCAAGATCTCCTAGGGCTCGAGCAGTACTTC | CASSQDLLGLEQYF
TRBD2 | many | TRBJ2-1 | TRBV11-2 | TGTGCCAGCAGCCGCGGGAGGTACAATGAGCAGTTCTTC | CASSRGRYNEQFF
NA | few | TRBJ2-7 | TRBV6-2/TRBV6-3 | TGTGCCAGCAGTGTTTTCGCCTACGAGCAGTACTTC | CASSVFAYEQYF